This TCR beta chain came from a study of neurological immune-mediated disorders. TCRdb recomputed calls from the 5' RACE reads with MiXCR, one row per CDR3 protein. The table has fewer than 30,000 distinct CDR3 sequences, under 8.5% seen once. The table lists this clonotype with a few counts. The sample consisted of PBMCs. This sequence originates from a woman aged 40 to 50 in good health.

CDR3 protein: CASSPPYREDSNQPQHF. CDR3 bases: TGTGCCAGCAGCCCTCCTTACAGGGAGGATAGCAATCAGCCCCAGCATTTT. The V gene is TRBV7-8, the J gene TRBJ1-5, with a weak D call TRBD1 (6 bases). Germline assignment: CDR1 SGHVS and CDR2 FQNEAQ. V shed 5 bases and J shed 0 bases, with 17 bases lying between them. The CDR3 has 17 amino acids.